The 27 T cell receptor beta chains presented below share a single source sample, sequenced in a study of multiple sclerosis patients with progressive multifocal leukoencephalopathy. Indicated time point: before natalizumab initiation. Assay: immunoSEQ multiplex PCR; the TCRdb copy retains only in-frame clones and omits some. The repertoire has approximately 31,000 clones, 89% of them found once; the top ten carry roughly 1.5%. The sequencing input was PBMCs. The receptor set was obtained from a human donor with multiple sclerosis.

CDR3 DNA: TGTGCCAGCTCACGTATGGACGGTGCGAACACCGGGGAGCTGTTTTTT. Translating gives CASSRMDGANTGELFF. The rearrangement joins TRBV18 to TRBJ2-2, with D unclear. The V gene's germline CDR1 is KGHSH and CDR2 LQKENI. V lost 4 bases, J lost 0 bases, and 12 bases lay in between. The CDR3 covers 16 residues. Using reference TRBV18 and TRBJ2-2 for the parts outside the CDR3, the full variable domain is NAGVMQNPRHLVRRRGQEARLRCSPMKGHSHVYWYRQLPEEGLKFMVYLQKENIIDESGMPKERFSAEFPKEGPSILRIQQVVRGDSAAYFCASSRMDGANTGELFFGEGSRLTVL.

The V call is TRBV6-5, the J call TRBJ2-7, with TRBD1 matching 7 bases. The V and J ends lost 5 bases and 3 bases, in that order; junction bases with no gene match: 1. Germline-derived CDR1 and CDR2 are MNHEY and SVGAGI. The CDR3 is made up of 12 amino acids. CDR3 sequence (DNA): TGTGCCAGCAGTAGGGACAGCTACGAGCAGTACTTC. Its protein product is CASSRDSYEQYF.

The chain combines TRBV19 with TRBJ2-3; TRBD2 agrees at 13 bases. The J segment lost 6 bases and the V segment lost 4 bases, leaving 7 bases of the junction unmatched. The germline gives CDR1 LNHDA, CDR2 SQIVND (reference sequence). The CDR3 runs to 16 residues. DNA of the CDR3: TGTGCCAGTAGTAAAAATGGACTAGCGGGAGTGGATACGCAGTATTTT. Its protein product is CASSKNGLAGVDTQYF. The full variable domain, rest sourced from reference TRBV19 and TRBJ2-3, is DGGITQSPKYLFRKEGQNVTLSCEQNLNHDAMYWYRQDPGQGLRLIYYSQIVNDFQKGDIAEGYSVSREKKESFPLTVTSAQKNPTAFYLCASSKNGLAGVDTQYFGPGTRLTVL.

This chain connects TRBV6-1 to TRBJ2-3; D is possibly TRBD1 (5 bases). The CDR3 is 13 residues long. V lost 2 bases to trimming and J lost 5 bases, with 8 bases between them. The germline CDR1 and CDR2 sequences are MNHNS and SASEGT. CDR3: CASSERGGDTQYF. As DNA, the CDR3 is TGTGCCAGCAGTGAAAGGGGTGGAGATACGCAGTATTTT.

This sequence joins TRBV19 and TRBJ2-4; D tentatively fits TRBD1 or TRBD2 (5 bases each). Trimming left V 11 bases short and J 0 bases short, with 8 bases between. Germline CDR1 is LNHDA and CDR2 is SQIVND (reference sequence). The CDR3 runs 12 residues. The CDR3 sequence is CAGTLAKNIQYF. The CDR3 nucleotides are TGTGCCGGGACCCTAGCCAAAAACATTCAGTACTTC.

V usage is TRBV4-1 and J usage is TRBJ2-1; 7 bases agree with TRBD1. The V gene's germline CDR1 is MGHRA and CDR2 YSYEKL. The CDR3 has 15 amino acids. J gave up 4 bases and V 4 bases, and 7 bases lay outside the gene matches. CDR3 loop: CASSPGQVFYNEQFF. CDR3 DNA: TGCGCCAGCAGCCCCGGACAGGTGTTTTACAATGAGCAGTTCTTC.

This clone was counted between two and nine times. The V and J genes are TRBV18 and TRBJ2-3; D gene ambiguous. Germline assignment: CDR1 KGHSH and CDR2 LQKENI. Trimming stripped 5 bases from V and 0 bases from J, with 3 bases between. The CDR3 spans 12 residues. The CDR3 bases are TGTGCCAGCTCATCTAGCACAGATACGCAGTATTTT. The encoded protein is CASSSSTDTQYF.

The chain carries TRBV7-2 and TRBJ2-1, with D hard to call. The V end lost 6 bases, the J end lost 5 bases, and 11 bases lay between the germline ends. CDR3 size: 13 residues. The V gene's germline CDR1 is SGHTA and CDR2 FQGNSA. CDR3 loop: CASRPFQDNEQFF. CDR3 sequence (DNA): TGTGCCAGCAGGCCCTTCCAAGACAATGAGCAGTTCTTC.

CDR3 loop: CASSFGESGSGSPLHF. DNA for the CDR3: TGTGCCAGCAGCTTTGGGGAGTCGGGATCCGGTTCACCCCTCCACTTT. This chain joins TRBV7-8 and TRBJ1-6; D gene uncertain. Trimming shortened V by 3 bases and J by 9 bases, and 18 bases separated the two germline ends. The CDR3 consists of 16 residues. Germline loops: CDR1 SGHVS, CDR2 FQNEAQ.

The chain combines TRBV7-6 with TRBJ2-7, with 7 bases aligning to TRBD1. The CDR3 length is 15 residues. V shed 5 bases and J 5 bases; nucleotides not matched to a gene: 12. Germline-derived CDR1 and CDR2 are SGHVS and FNYEAQ. For the CDR3, the DNA is TGTGCCAGCAGCCCCCCATCGACAGGGTCAAACGAGCAGTACTTC. Translation gives CASSPPSTGSNEQYF.

The genes are TRBV28 and TRBJ2-1; 9 bases map to TRBD2. Germline V gives CDR1 MDHEN, CDR2 SYDVKM. CDR3 length: 17 amino acids. J was trimmed by 9 bases and V by 3 bases; bases with no gene match: 15. The CDR3 here is CASSFPDWAGGPGEQFF. As DNA, the CDR3 is TGTGCCAGCAGTTTCCCCGACTGGGCGGGAGGGCCGGGTGAGCAGTTCTTC. Using reference TRBV28 and TRBJ2-1 for the parts outside the CDR3, the full variable domain is DVKVTQSSRYLVKRTGEKVFLECVQDMDHENMFWYRQDPGLGLRLIYFSYDVKMKEKGDIPEGYSVSREKKERFSLILESASTNQTSMYLCASSFPDWAGGPGEQFFGPGTRLTVL.

The V call is TRBV28, the J call TRBJ1-2; 9 bases are a match to TRBD1. The CDR3 has 16 amino acids. The trim removed 5 bases at V and 6 bases at J, leaving 13 bases unmatched. Germline CDR1 is MDHEN and CDR2 is SYDVKM. The CDR3 nucleotides read TGTGCCAGCAGTCTCCCGAGGGGACAGGGCGGGGATGGCTACACCTTC. Protein sequence: CASSLPRGQGGDGYTF.

The chain recombines TRBV21-1 with TRBJ1-1; the table's D call, TRBD1, was not checked against the DNA. TRBV21-1 is a pseudogene. The CDR3 contains 19 residues. CDR3: CASSKVRPQGAGVNTEAFF. CDR3 bases: TGTGCCAGCAGCAAAGTACGTCCCCAGGGGGCGGGCGTGAACACTGAAGCTTTCTTT.

The chain couples TRBV28 to TRBJ1-1; D call uncertain. This CDR3 region has 14 residues. The V end was cut by 6 bases, the J end by 7 bases, with 18 bases between. CDR1 and CDR2 (germline): MDHEN, SYDVKM. The CDR3 nucleotides are TGTGCCAGCAGCCCCCTAAAGGTTCCCTATGAAGCTTTCTTT. It codes for CASSPLKVPYEAFF.

The V and J genes are TRBV11-2 and TRBJ2-3; D ambiguous. Germline V lookup: CDR1 SGHAT, CDR2 FQNNGV. V was clipped by 1 base and J by 4 bases, with 3 bases between them. This CDR3 contains 12 residues. CDR3 DNA sequence: TGTGCCAGCAGCTTAGGTGCAGATACGCAGTATTTT. It codes for CASSLGADTQYF.

J is TRBJ1-5 and V is TRBV28; D is undetermined. The CDR3 loop spans 14 amino acids. Germline-derived CDR1 and CDR2 are MDHEN and SYDVKM. V was pared by 5 bases and J by 1 base, with 9 bases between. The CDR3 protein is CASSLGFSNQPQHF. Written as DNA, the CDR3 is TGTGCCAGCAGTCTAGGGTTCAGCAATCAGCCCCAGCATTTT.

The chain combines TRBV19 with TRBJ2-7; TRBD2 aligns across 7 bases. Losses at the gene ends were 9 bases for V and 8 bases for J; bases not matched to a gene: 13. The length of the CDR3 is 13 residues. Per germline, CDR1 LNHDA and CDR2 SQIVND (reference sequence). The CDR3 region has the DNA TGTGCCAGCCGTCGAGGGGAGGGTGAGAAGCAGTACTTC. Amino acids: CASRRGEGEKQYF.

This rearrangement joins TRBV21-1 to TRBJ2-1. TRBV21-1 is a known pseudogene. This CDR3 is 18 amino acids long. This chain's CDR3 is CASSKALTARDGDNEQFF. CDR3 nucleotides: TGTGCCAGCAGCAAAGCGCTTACAGCCCGGGACGGCGACAATGAGCAGTTCTTC.

The chain recombines TRBV28 with TRBJ1-1; perhaps TRBD1 as D (6 bases). Trimming pared 4 bases from V and 7 bases from J, leaving 10 bases between. The CDR3 covers 12 residues. CDR1 is MDHEN, CDR2 SYDVKM, per germline. The CDR3 DNA reads TGTGCCAGCAGTTCCGGGACACTTGAAGCTTTCTTT. Translated, it gives CASSSGTLEAFF.

The J gene is TRBJ2-7, the V gene TRBV4-3; tentative D call: TRBD2 (7 bases). The CDR3 contains 17 residues. With 3 bases removed from V and 2 bases from J, the gap between germline ends came to 20 bases. Germline CDR1 LGHNA, CDR2 YSLEER. The CDR3 nucleotides are TGCGCCAGCAGCCAGACGGGGGGCGGGAGTGGTGCCTACGAGCAGTACTTC. This gives the protein CASSQTGGGSGAYEQYF.

Only one count was recorded for this clone. V and J are TRBV23-1 and TRBJ2-7; D is undetermined. TRBV23-1 is given ORF status, its function remaining uncertain. Deletions cut 2 bases from V and 3 bases from J, with 11 bases between. The CDR3 is 14 residues long. In DNA form, the CDR3 reads TGCGCCAGCAGTCAACGATGGCAGTTCTACGAGCAGTACTTC. It encodes CASSQRWQFYEQYF.

V gene TRBV5-6 combines with J gene TRBJ1-1; D is uncertain. V was pared by 0 bases and J by 5 bases, with 11 bases between. CDR3 length equals 14 residues. Germline values: CDR1 SGHDT, CDR2 YYEEEE. The DNA of the CDR3 is TGTGCCAGCAGCTTGGGCCCCGGGAGTACTGAAGCTTTCTTT. Its protein product is CASSLGPGSTEAFF.

This clone was detected only once. This sequence joins TRBV19 and TRBJ1-2; D is perhaps TRBD1 (5 bases). CDR1 is LNHDA and CDR2 is SQIVND in the germline V gene (reference sequence). The CDR3 is 15 amino acids. V dropped 5 bases and J dropped 4 bases, with 17 bases sitting between them. This CDR3 is CASSPGTHGLYGYTF. For the CDR3, the DNA is TGTGCCAGTAGTCCCGGGACCCACGGCCTCTATGGCTACACCTTC.

The chain uses TRBV7-6 and TRBJ1-4; D not certain. CDR3 length: 14 residues. Germline-derived CDR1 and CDR2 are SGHVS and FNYEAQ. V was cut by 4 bases and J by 5 bases, with 11 bases left in between. The CDR3 reads CASSSPLPNEKLFF. The CDR3 DNA follows: TGTGCCAGCAGCTCTCCTCTGCCCAATGAAAAACTGTTTTTT. Looking up the rest from reference TRBV7-6 and TRBJ1-4 gives the full variable domain: GAGVSQSPRYKVTKRGQDVALRCDPISGHVSLYWYRQALGQGPEFLTYFNYEAQQDKSGLPNDRFSAERPEGSISTLTIQRTEQRDSAMYRCASSSPLPNEKLFFGSGTQLSVL.

This rearrangement joins TRBV7-6 to TRBJ2-1; D ambiguous. The CDR3 is 16 residues long. The germline CDR1 and CDR2 sequences are SGHVS and FNYEAQ. The V and J ends lost 3 bases and 4 bases respectively, with 16 bases between them. CDR3 sequence reads: CASSLRSTLLYNEQFF. CDR3 nucleotide sequence: TGTGCCAGCAGCTTGCGATCTACGCTCTTATACAATGAGCAGTTCTTC.

The chain links TRBV28 to TRBJ2-7; D may correspond to TRBD1 or TRBD2 (5 bases each). V lost 6 bases and J 7 bases, leaving 13 bases between the germline ends. The CDR3 is made up of 12 amino acids. CDR1 and CDR2 (germline): MDHEN, SYDVKM. CDR3 loop: CASRSGWREQYF. Written as DNA, the CDR3 is TGTGCCAGCAGATCAGGGTGGAGGGAGCAGTACTTC.

J is TRBJ2-2 and V is TRBV28; 9 bases are a match to TRBD1. The V gene end was trimmed by 2 bases and the J gene end by 5 bases; junction bases not matched to a gene: 3. Germline V gene data show CDR1 as MDHEN and CDR2 as SYDVKM. The CDR3 length is 15 residues. The CDR3 is CASSLTGGGTGELFF. The DNA of the CDR3 is TGTGCCAGCAGTTTAACAGGGGGCGGAACCGGGGAGCTGTTTTTT.